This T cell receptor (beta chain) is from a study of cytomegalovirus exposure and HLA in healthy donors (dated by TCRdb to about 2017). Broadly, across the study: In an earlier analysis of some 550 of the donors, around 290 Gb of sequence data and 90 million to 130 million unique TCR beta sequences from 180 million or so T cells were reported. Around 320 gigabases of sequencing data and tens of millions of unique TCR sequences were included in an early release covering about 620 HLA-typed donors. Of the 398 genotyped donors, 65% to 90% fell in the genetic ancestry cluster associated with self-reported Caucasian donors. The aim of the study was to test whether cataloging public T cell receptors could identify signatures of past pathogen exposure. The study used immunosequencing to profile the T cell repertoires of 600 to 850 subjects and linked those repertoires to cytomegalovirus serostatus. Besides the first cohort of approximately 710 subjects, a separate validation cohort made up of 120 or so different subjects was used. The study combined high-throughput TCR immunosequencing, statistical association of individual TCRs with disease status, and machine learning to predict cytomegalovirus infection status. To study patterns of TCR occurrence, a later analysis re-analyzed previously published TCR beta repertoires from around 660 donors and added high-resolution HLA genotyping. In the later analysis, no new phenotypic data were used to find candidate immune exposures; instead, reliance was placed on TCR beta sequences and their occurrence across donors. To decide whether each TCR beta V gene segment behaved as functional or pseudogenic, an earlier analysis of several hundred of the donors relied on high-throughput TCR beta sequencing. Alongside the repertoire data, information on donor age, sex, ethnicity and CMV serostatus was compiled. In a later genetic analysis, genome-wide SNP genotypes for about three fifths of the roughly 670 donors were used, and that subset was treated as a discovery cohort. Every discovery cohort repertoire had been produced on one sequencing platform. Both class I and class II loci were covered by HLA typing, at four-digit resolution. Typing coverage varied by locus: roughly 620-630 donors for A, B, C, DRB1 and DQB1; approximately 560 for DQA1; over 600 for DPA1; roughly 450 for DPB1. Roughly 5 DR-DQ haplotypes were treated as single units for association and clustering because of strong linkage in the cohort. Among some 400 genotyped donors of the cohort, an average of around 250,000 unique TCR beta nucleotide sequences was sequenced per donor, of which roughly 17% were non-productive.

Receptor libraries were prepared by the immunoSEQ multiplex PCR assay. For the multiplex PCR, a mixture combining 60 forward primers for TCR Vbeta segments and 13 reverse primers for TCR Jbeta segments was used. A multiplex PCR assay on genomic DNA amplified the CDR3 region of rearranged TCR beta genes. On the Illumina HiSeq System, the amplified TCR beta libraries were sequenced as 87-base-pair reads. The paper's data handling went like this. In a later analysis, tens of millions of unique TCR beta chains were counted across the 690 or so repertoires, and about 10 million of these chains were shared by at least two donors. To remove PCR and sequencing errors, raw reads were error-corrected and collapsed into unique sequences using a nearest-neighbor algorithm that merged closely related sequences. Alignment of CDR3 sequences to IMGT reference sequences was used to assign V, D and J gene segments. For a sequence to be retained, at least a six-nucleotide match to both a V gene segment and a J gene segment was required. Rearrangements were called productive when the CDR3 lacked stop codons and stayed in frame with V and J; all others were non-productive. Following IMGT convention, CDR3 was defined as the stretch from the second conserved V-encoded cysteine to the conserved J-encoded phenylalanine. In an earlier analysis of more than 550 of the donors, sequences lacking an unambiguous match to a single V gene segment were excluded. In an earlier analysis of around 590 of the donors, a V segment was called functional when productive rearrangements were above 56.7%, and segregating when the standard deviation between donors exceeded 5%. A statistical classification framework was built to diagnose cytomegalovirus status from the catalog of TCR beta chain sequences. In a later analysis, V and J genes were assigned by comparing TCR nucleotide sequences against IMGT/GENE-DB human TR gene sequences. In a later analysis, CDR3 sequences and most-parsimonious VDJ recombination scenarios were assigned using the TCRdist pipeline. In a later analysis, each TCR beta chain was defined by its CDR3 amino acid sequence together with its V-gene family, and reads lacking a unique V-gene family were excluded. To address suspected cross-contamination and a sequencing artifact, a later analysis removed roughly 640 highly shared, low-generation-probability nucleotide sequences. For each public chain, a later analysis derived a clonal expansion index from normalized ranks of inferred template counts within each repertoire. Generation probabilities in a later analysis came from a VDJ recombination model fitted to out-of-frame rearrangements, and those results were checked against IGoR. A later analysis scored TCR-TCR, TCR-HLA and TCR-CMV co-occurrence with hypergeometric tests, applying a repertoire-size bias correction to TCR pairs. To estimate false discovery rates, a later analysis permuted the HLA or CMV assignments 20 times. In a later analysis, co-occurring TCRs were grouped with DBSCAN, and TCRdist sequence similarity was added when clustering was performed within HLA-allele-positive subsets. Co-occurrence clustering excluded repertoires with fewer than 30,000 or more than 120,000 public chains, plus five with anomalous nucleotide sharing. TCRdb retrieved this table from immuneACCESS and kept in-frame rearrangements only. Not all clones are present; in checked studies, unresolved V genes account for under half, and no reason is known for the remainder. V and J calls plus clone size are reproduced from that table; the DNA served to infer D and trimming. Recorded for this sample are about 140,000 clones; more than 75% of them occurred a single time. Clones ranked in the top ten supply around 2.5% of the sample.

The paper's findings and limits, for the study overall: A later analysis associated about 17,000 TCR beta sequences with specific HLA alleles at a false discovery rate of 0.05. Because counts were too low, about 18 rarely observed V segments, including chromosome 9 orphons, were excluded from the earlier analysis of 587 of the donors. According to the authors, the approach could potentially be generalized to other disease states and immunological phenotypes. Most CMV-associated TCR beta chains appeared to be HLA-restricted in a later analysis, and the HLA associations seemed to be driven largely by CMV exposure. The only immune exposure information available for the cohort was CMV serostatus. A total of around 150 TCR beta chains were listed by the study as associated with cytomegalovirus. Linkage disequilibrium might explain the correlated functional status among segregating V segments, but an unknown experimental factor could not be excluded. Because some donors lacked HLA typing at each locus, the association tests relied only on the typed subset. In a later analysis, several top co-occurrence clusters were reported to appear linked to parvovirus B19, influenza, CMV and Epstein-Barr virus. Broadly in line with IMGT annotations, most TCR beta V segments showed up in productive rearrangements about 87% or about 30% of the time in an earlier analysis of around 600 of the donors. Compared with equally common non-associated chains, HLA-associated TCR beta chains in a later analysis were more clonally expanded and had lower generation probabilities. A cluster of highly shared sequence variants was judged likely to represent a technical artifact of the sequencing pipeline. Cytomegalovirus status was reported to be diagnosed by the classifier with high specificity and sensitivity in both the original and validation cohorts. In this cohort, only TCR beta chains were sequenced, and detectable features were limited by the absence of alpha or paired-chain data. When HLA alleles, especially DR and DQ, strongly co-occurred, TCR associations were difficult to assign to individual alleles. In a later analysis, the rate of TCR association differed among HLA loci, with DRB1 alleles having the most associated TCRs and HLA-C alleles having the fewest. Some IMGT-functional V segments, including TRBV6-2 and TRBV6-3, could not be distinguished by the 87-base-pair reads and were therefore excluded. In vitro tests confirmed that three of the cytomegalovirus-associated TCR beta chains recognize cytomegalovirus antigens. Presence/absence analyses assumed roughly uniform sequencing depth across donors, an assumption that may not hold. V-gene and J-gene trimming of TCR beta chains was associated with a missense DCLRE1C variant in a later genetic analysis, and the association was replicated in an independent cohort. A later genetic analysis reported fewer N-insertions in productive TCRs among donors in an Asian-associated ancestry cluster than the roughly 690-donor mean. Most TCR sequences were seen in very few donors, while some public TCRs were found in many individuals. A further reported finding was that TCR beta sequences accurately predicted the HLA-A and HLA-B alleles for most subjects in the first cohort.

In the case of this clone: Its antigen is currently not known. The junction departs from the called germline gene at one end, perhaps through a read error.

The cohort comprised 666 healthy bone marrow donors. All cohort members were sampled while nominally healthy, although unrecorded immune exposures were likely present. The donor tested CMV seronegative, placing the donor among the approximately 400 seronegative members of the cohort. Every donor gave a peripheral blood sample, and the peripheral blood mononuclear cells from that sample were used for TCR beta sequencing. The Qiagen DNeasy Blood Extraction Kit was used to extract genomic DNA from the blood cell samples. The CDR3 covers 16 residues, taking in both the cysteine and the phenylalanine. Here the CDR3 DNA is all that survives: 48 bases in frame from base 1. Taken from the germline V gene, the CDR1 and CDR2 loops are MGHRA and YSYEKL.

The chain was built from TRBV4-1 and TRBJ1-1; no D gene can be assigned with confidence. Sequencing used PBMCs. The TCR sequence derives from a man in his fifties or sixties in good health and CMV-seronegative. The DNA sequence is TGCGCCAGCAGCCAAGTCGGTCCTCCATCGAACGCTGAAGCTTTCTTT. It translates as CASSQVGPPSNAEAFF.